This T cell receptor (beta chain) was found in a study of CD8 T cells in Susac syndrome. J was trimmed by 5 bases and V by 0 bases; bases with no gene match: 5. CDR3 length equals 15 residues. Germline values: CDR1 SGHRS, CDR2 YFSETQ. Reverse transcription used roughly 0.5 to 1 ug RNA and random hexamers. Amplification of TCR beta CDR3 across 54 Vbeta and 13 Jbeta was performed with immunoSEQ multiplex PCR. TCRdb redid the calling of the immunoSEQ multiplex PCR reads with MiXCR, one entry per CDR3 protein. This repertoire shows a few hundred thousand distinct CDR3 sequences, 85% to 95% found once; its top ten account for around 0.082%. Sequencing of TCR beta was carried out in blood CD8+ and CD4+ T cells. Treatment-naive patients with stable or active relapsing-remitting disease served as multiple sclerosis controls. TEMRA cells were FACS-enriched, unlike CD8+ and CD4+ T cells, which were negatively isolated.

This clonotype was obtained from a human donor with multiple sclerosis. The V call is TRBV5-1, the J call TRBJ2-3, with TRBD2 identical over 8 bases. Sequencing used CD4+ T cells from PBMCs. The CDR3 nucleotides read TGCGCCAGCAGCTTGGACCGGGGGGGCGTAGATACGCAGTATTTT. Translation: CASSLDRGGVDTQYF.